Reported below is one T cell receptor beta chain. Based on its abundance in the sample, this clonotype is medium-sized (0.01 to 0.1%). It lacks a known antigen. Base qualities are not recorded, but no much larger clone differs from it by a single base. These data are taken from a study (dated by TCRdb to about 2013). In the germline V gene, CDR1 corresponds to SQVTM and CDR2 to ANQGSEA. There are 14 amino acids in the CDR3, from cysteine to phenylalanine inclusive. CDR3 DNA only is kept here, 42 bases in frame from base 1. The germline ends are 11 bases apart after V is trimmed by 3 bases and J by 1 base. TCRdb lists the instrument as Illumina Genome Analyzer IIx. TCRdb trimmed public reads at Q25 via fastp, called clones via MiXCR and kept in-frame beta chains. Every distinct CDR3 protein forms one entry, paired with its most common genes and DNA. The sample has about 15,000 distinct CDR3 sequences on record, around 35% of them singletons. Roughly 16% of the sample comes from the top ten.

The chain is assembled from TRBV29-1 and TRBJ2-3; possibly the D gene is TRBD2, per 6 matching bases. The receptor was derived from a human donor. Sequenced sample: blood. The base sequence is TGCAGCGTTGACCCGGGGGAGGGCACAGATACGCAGTATTTT. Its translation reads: CSVDPGEGTDTQYF.